One and the same sample provided the 3 T cell receptor beta chains below, sequenced in a study of cytomegalovirus exposure and HLA in healthy donors. Primers for the PCR totalled 60 Vbeta and 13 Jbeta. Data came from immunoSEQ multiplex PCR; TCRdb stores just in-frame clones and leaves some out. The sample has approximately 95,000 clones; about 81% are singletons. The sample comprised PBMCs. These receptors originate from a woman aged 40 to 50 in good health and CMV-seropositive.

This clone has just a few counts. The chain couples TRBV5-1 to TRBJ2-2; 11 nucleotides match TRBD2. J gave up 5 bases and V 5 bases, and 8 bases lay outside the gene matches. CDR1 and CDR2 (germline): SGHRS, YFSETQ. The CDR3 is 16 residues long. The CDR3 DNA follows: TGCGCCAGCAGGTGGACCGGGACTAGCGGTACCGGGGAGCTGTTTTTT. It encodes CASRWTGTSGTGELFF.

In this sample, this clone turned up once. The chain carries TRBV5-1 and TRBJ1-1, with 8 positions matching TRBD1. This CDR3 is built from 13 residues. The V and J ends lost 4 bases and 10 bases, in that order; junction bases with no gene match: 9. CDR1 is SGHRS, CDR2 YFSETQ, per germline. This CDR3 is CASSLDRGLSAFF. As DNA, the CDR3 is TGCGCCAGCAGCCTCGACAGGGGATTATCAGCTTTCTTT.

The count of this clone is one. V and J are TRBV7-9 and TRBJ1-1; 8 nucleotides line up with TRBD1. CDR3 length equals 16 residues. Germline V gene data show CDR1 as SEHNR and CDR2 as FQNEAQ (reference sequence). J lost 4 bases, V lost 4 bases, and 11 bases had no gene match. The CDR3, as DNA: TGTGCCAGCAGCTCACCCCAGGGGGCAGCGGGCACTGAAGCTTTCTTT. This gives the protein CASSSPQGAAGTEAFF.